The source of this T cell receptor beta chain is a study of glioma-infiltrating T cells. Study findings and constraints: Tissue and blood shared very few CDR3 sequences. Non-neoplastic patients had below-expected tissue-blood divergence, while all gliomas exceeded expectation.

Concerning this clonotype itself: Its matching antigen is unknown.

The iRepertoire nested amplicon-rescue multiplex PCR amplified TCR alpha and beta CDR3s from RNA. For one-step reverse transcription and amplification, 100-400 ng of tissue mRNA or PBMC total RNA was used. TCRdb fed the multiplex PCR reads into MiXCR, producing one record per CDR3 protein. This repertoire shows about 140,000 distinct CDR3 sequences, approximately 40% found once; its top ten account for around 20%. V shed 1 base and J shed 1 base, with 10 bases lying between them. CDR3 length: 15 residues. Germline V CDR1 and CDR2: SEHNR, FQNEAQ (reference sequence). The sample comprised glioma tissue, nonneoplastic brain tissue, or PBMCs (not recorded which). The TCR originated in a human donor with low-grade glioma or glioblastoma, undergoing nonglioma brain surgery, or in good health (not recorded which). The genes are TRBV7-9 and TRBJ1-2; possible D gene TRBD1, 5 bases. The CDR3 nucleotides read TGTGCCAGCAGCTTAGACGGGGGAGTTAACTATGGCTACACCTTC. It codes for CASSLDGGVNYGYTF.